One sample yielded the 10 T cell receptor beta chains listed below, sequenced in a study of blood T cell repertoires in COVID-19. Produced via immunoSEQ multiplex PCR; TCRdb's table is partial and in-frame only. This table has approximately 300,000 clones, roughly 90% appearing once. Sequencing input: PBMCs or T cells enriched from blood (not recorded which). Source of these receptors: a woman aged 30 to 39 who had been exposed to COVID-19.

The J gene is TRBJ1-1, the V gene TRBV19, with 7 bases matching TRBD1. Unmatched junction bases numbered 6, after V lost 6 bases and J lost 5 bases. This CDR3 region has 13 residues. Per the germline V gene, CDR1 is LNHDA and CDR2 is SQIVND (reference sequence). The CDR3 protein is CASRRTGGTEAFF. CDR3 bases: TGTGCCAGTAGGAGGACAGGAGGTACTGAAGCTTTCTTT.

The CDR3 protein is CATAGGGSGEQYF. The CDR3 DNA sequence: TGTGCCACCGCGGGCGGGGGCTCGGGAGAGCAGTACTTC. The chain employs TRBV24-1 and TRBJ2-7, with a tentative D call TRBD2 (7 bases). Deletions cut 9 bases from V and 7 bases from J, with 18 bases between. Per germline, CDR1 KGHDR and CDR2 SFDVKD. This CDR3 is built from 13 residues.

The J gene is TRBJ2-3, the V gene TRBV2, with D maybe TRBD2 (5 bases). The CDR3 extends over 15 amino acids. Germline V CDR1 and CDR2: SNHLY, FYNNEI. V was shortened by 6 bases and J by 0 bases, with 13 bases between the two germline ends. CDR3 sequence: CASSQEVASTDTQYF. In DNA form, the CDR3 reads TGTGCCAGCAGCCAGGAGGTCGCTAGCACAGATACGCAGTATTTT.

The rearrangement joins TRBV9 to TRBJ2-3; 7 nucleotides align to TRBD2. Unmatched junction bases numbered 5, after V lost 0 bases and J lost 1 base. The CDR3 runs to 16 residues. CDR1 and CDR2 from the germline V gene are SGDLS and YYNGEE. CDR3 sequence: CASSVEGLAGTDTQYF. In DNA form, the CDR3 reads TGTGCCAGCAGCGTAGAGGGGCTAGCGGGCACAGATACGCAGTATTTT.

The gene calls are TRBV18 and TRBJ2-3; 9 nucleotides match TRBD2. This CDR3 has 15 residues. CDR1 is KGHSH, CDR2 LQKENI, per germline. With 0 bases clipped from V and 5 bases from J, the junction kept 3 bases outside the gene matches. In DNA form, the CDR3 reads TGTGCCAGCTCACCACCGGCGGGGGGGCGAGATACGCAGTATTTT. Translating it yields CASSPPAGGRDTQYF.

In DNA form, the CDR3 reads TGTGCCAGCAGCCCCGGCAGGGGGCGACCAGATACGCAGTATTTT. This sequence encodes CASSPGRGRPDTQYF. The V call is TRBV5-5, the J call TRBJ2-3, with TRBD1 identical over 8 bases. The ends lost 4 bases at V and 4 bases at J; junction bases unmatched: 8. The CDR3 runs 15 residues. Germline CDR1 SGHKS, CDR2 YYEKEE (reference sequence).

Points on this clone: Sequence at one end of the junction differs from germline and may be a read error. The chain is built from TRBV20-1 and TRBJ1-2; tentatively, D is TRBD1 (5 bases). Germline CDR1 is DFQATT and CDR2 is SNEGSKA (reference sequence). The CDR3 sequence is 11 residues long. The CDR3 DNA sequence: TGCAGTGCTAGAATGGGGTCACAGGCCCAGTTC. Translation: CSARMGSQAQF.

As for this clone: The CDR3 does not close with the conserved phenylalanine or tryptophan, likely indicating a read error. The DNA is left out, because the CDR3 cannot be placed on it with certainty; the CDR3 is given as TCRdb lists it. The rearrangement links TRBV3-1 (or the pseudogene TRBV3-2) to TRBJ1-1; TRBD1, the table's D call, was not compared with the DNA. The CDR3 is 14 residues long, ends included. CDR1 LGHDT and CDR2 YNNKEL come from the germline V gene (reference sequence). The CDR3 loop is CASSQETSGTVASY.

J is TRBJ2-7 and V is TRBV10-3; TRBD1 aligns across 10 bases. In germline, CDR1 is ENHRY, CDR2 SYGVKD. There are 13 residues in the CDR3. V dropped 6 bases and J dropped 3; count of bases not matched to a gene: 2. CDR3 residues: CAIRGTGDYEQYF. The CDR3 coding sequence is TGTGCCATCAGGGGGACAGGGGACTACGAGCAGTACTTC.

The chain couples TRBV12-3 or TRBV12-4 to TRBJ1-5; 11 nucleotides match TRBD1. V lost 6 bases to trimming and J lost 7 bases; unmatched junction nucleotides: 2. The CDR3 runs to 13 residues. The CDR3 is CASRGQGAQPQHF. The CDR3 bases are TGTGCCAGCAGAGGACAGGGGGCCCAGCCCCAGCATTTT.